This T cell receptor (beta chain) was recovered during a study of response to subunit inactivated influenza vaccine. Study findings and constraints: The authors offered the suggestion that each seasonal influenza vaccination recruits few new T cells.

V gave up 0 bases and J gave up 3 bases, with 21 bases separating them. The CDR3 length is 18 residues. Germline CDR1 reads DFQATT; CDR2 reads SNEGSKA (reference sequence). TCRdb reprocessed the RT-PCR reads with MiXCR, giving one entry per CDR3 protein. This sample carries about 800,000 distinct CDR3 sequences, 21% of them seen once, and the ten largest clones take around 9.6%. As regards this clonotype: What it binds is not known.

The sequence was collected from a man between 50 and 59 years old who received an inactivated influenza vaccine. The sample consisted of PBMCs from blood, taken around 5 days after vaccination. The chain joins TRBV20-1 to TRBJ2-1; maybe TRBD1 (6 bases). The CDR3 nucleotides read TGCAGTGCTAGAGATTACGGGGACATGGGGGACCGCTACAATGAGCAGTTCTTC. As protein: CSARDYGDMGDRYNEQFF.